This T cell receptor beta chain was observed in a study of cytomegalovirus exposure and HLA in healthy donors. Study overall: Ancestry clustering placed roughly four fifths of under 450 genotyped donors in the Caucasian-associated cluster.

A multiplex PCR was run with 60 Vbeta primers and 13 Jbeta primers. Generated by immunoSEQ multiplex PCR, the TCRdb table keeps only in-frame clones and is missing some. The profile shows over 150,000 clones, approximately 85% of them singletons. Trimming cost V 5 bases and J 5 bases; bases outside gene matches: 12. The germline V gene encodes CDR1 SGHAT and CDR2 FQNNGV. This CDR3 has 16 amino acids. The source of this sequence is a girl under 18 in good health and CMV-seropositive. Source material: PBMCs. This rearrangement joins TRBV11-2 to TRBJ2-3; 8 positions agree with TRBD2. The CDR3 loop is CASSNIAGSSGDTQYF. Here the CDR3 DNA reads TGTGCCAGCAGCAATATAGCGGGGTCCTCGGGAGATACGCAGTATTTT.